The 25 T cell receptor beta chains reported below all come from one sample, sequenced in a study of cytomegalovirus exposure and HLA in healthy donors. The repertoire was sequenced with immunoSEQ multiplex PCR; TCRdb's copy has only in-frame clones and lacks some. The top ten clones hold 0.95% to 1.5% of a sample with about 63,000 clones, around 90% of them seen once. The sample comprised PBMCs. These receptors all come from a woman between 18 and 29 years old in good health and CMV-seronegative.

The chain links TRBV5-1 to TRBJ2-7; tentative D call: TRBD2 (7 bases). This CDR3 contains 19 residues. In germline, CDR1 is SGHRS, CDR2 YFSETQ. Trimming stripped 3 bases from V and 5 bases from J, with 30 bases between. CDR3 region: CASSSPRRVIQGGDDEQYF. DNA of the CDR3: TGCGCCAGCAGCTCCCCTCGGCGGGTGATACAAGGGGGGGACGACGAGCAGTACTTC.

CDR3 sequence (DNA): TGTGCCTGGAGTGTACGGGGGGAGGGCCCGGAGAGAGTT. Its protein is CAWSVRGEGPERV. V gene TRBV30 combines with J gene TRBJ2-7, with TRBD2 matching 7 bases. CDR1 GTSNPN and CDR2 SVGIG come from the germline V gene (reference sequence). This CDR3 contains 13 residues.

This clone was seen once. The chain has TRBV19 and TRBJ2-1, with 10 bases matching TRBD2. With V trimmed by 0 bases and J by 3 bases, 2 bases remained unmatched. The CDR3 totals 16 residues. The germline CDR1 and CDR2 sequences are LNHDA and SQIVND (reference sequence). The CDR3 here is CASSIDRTSGYNEQFF. CDR3 bases: TGTGCCAGTAGTATAGATCGGACTAGCGGCTACAATGAGCAGTTCTTC. Full variable domain (outside the CDR3, taken from reference TRBV19 and TRBJ2-1): DGGITQSPKYLFRKEGQNVTLSCEQNLNHDAMYWYRQDPGQGLRLIYYSQIVNDFQKGDIAEGYSVSREKKESFPLTVTSAQKNPTAFYLCASSIDRTSGYNEQFFGPGTRLTVL.

DNA of the CDR3: TGTGCCAGCAGTGAATTTCCCCTAGCGGGAGGACGGACGCAGTATTTT. This gives the protein CASSEFPLAGGRTQYF. V and J are TRBV6-1 and TRBJ2-3, with 11 bases lining up with TRBD2. Trimming removed 2 bases from V and 9 bases from J; junction bases left unmatched: 10. Germline CDR1 is MNHNS and CDR2 is SASEGT. The CDR3 consists of 16 residues.

The V and J genes are TRBV23-1 and TRBJ1-2; tentative D call: TRBD1 (5 bases). TRBV23-1 is identified as an open reading frame with a role that is uncertain. The CDR3 spans 14 residues. V lost 3 bases and J lost 4, with 12 bases in between. The CDR3, as DNA: TGCGCCAGCAGTCAGAGTGACAGATCCTATGGCTACACCTTC. Its translation is CASSQSDRSYGYTF.

The V gene is TRBV5-1, the J gene TRBJ2-7; 9 bases line up with TRBD1. Germline loops: CDR1 SGHRS, CDR2 YFSETQ. The CDR3 covers 15 residues. The trim removed 4 bases at V and 0 bases at J, leaving 5 bases unmatched. The CDR3 DNA reads TGCGCCAGCAGCGGCGGGACAGGGTCCTCCTACGAGCAGTACTTC. Protein sequence: CASSGGTGSSYEQYF.

The rearrangement uses TRBV4-2 and TRBJ2-7, with 9 bases identical to TRBD1. The CDR3 covers 16 residues. Germline V gene data show CDR1 as LGHNA and CDR2 as YNFKEQ. Unmatched junction bases numbered 9, after V lost 3 bases and J lost 3 bases. Written as DNA, the CDR3 is TGTGCCAGCAGCCAGGAAACAGGGGGCGTACTCTACGAGCAGTACTTC. Translation: CASSQETGGVLYEQYF.

V gene TRBV2 combines with J gene TRBJ2-5; 9 bases agree with TRBD1. Per the germline V gene, CDR1 is SNHLY and CDR2 is FYNNEI. V trimming: 5 bases; J trimming: 5 bases; junction bases outside the gene matches: 6. The CDR3 has 14 amino acids. CDR3 nucleotides: TGTGCCAGCAGTCGGGACAGGGACACGGAGACCCAGTACTTC. It encodes CASSRDRDTETQYF.

The gene calls are TRBV5-6 and TRBJ2-6; TRBD1 is a possible D gene (6 bases). The V gene lost 6 bases and the J gene lost 2 bases, with 18 bases spanning the gap. The CDR3 contains 17 residues. Germline-derived CDR1 and CDR2 are SGHDT and YYEEEE. The CDR3 region is CASTPITRTAGANVLTF. The CDR3 nucleotides read TGTGCCAGCACACCGATTACCCGGACAGCTGGGGCCAACGTCCTGACTTTC.

The chain has TRBV6-6 and TRBJ2-1; D gene ambiguous. CDR3 size: 15 residues. The V end was cut by 5 bases, the J end by 7 bases, with 18 bases between. Germline CDR1 reads MNHNY; CDR2 reads SVGAGI (reference sequence). CDR3 amino acids: CASSQRLTDRNEQFF. The CDR3 DNA reads as TGTGCCAGCAGTCAACGGCTAACAGATAGGAATGAGCAGTTCTTC.

The gene calls are TRBV5-1 and TRBJ2-7, with 9 positions matching TRBD2. The V gene's germline CDR1 is SGHRS and CDR2 YFSETQ. After removal of 4 bases from V and 3 bases from J, the junction contained 11 bases not matched to a gene. This CDR3 has 16 residues. DNA of the CDR3: TGCGCCAGCAGCGTACCCTCTAGCGGGGACGGCTACGAGCAGTACTTC. Protein product: CASSVPSSGDGYEQYF.

The rearrangement joins TRBV7-9 to TRBJ2-5; 7 bases map to TRBD1. J lost 1 base, V lost 5 bases, and 4 bases had no gene match. The length of the CDR3 is 14 residues. The germline V gene encodes CDR1 SEHNR and CDR2 FQNEAQ (reference sequence). CDR3 nucleotides: TGTGCCAGCAGCACGGGACAGCCCCAAGAGACCCAGTACTTC. Protein: CASSTGQPQETQYF. Looking up the rest from reference TRBV7-9 and TRBJ2-5 gives the full variable domain: DTGVSQNPRHKITKRGQNVTFRCDPISEHNRLYWYRQTLGQGPEFLTYFQNEAQLEKSRLLSDRFSAERPKGSFSTLEIQRTEQGDSAMYLCASSTGQPQETQYFGPGTRLLVL.

The genes are TRBV2 and TRBJ1-1; no firm D call. V dropped 6 bases and J dropped 7 bases, with 9 bases sitting between them. Germline CDR1 is SNHLY and CDR2 is FYNNEI. The CDR3 is 11 amino acids. The DNA of the CDR3 is TGTGCCAGCAGCAGACTCCTTGAAGCTTTCTTT. Translated, it gives CASSRLLEAFF.

This chain links TRBV9 with TRBJ2-1, with 7 positions matching TRBD2. Germline V gives CDR1 SGDLS, CDR2 YYNGEE. The CDR3 has 20 amino acids. V lost 0 bases and J lost 1; bases outside the gene matches: 16. CDR3 in DNA: TGTGCCAGCAGCGTAGAGAGGACTAGTCCATTTCTTGGGTCCTACAATGAGCAGTTCTTC. It codes for CASSVERTSPFLGSYNEQFF.

This chain uses TRBV28 with TRBJ1-2; 7 bases agree with TRBD1. J was trimmed by 2 bases and V by 6 bases; bases with no gene match: 3. The CDR3 contains 13 residues. Germline V gene lookup returns CDR1 MDHEN and CDR2 SYDVKM. The CDR3 DNA reads TGTGCCAGCAGGGTGACAGGGAACTATGGCTACACCTTC. This translates into CASRVTGNYGYTF.

The gene calls are TRBV28 and TRBJ1-5; D gene ambiguous. V dropped 4 bases and J dropped 0 bases, with 10 bases sitting between them. Germline V gene data show CDR1 as MDHEN and CDR2 as SYDVKM. The CDR3 runs to 15 residues. The CDR3 loop is CASSYSPYSNQPQHF. The CDR3 nucleotides are TGTGCCAGCAGTTATTCACCCTATAGCAATCAGCCCCAGCATTTT.

The V call is TRBV5-1, the J call TRBJ2-3; D is undetermined. Between the trimmed V and J ends, which lost 3 bases and 5 bases, there was a span of 13 bases. CDR1 and CDR2 from the germline V gene are SGHRS and YFSETQ. This CDR3 spans 14 amino acids. The CDR3 spells CASSSGALQDTQYF. In DNA, the CDR3 is TGCGCCAGCAGCTCCGGTGCTCTCCAAGATACGCAGTATTTT.

The chain uses TRBV15 and TRBJ2-1, with unresolved D. V lost 1 base to trimming and J lost 5 bases, with 9 bases between them. Germline V CDR1 and CDR2: LNHNV, YYDKDF (reference sequence). The CDR3 covers 14 residues. This CDR3 is CATSRGSTHNEQFF. DNA for the CDR3: TGTGCCACCAGCAGAGGTAGCACCCACAATGAGCAGTTCTTC.

The V and J genes are TRBV7-2 and TRBJ2-2, with D maybe TRBD1 (5 bases). Germline values: CDR1 SGHTA, CDR2 FQGNSA. The CDR3 contains 14 residues. Trimming took off 5 bases at V and 2 bases at J, with 9 bases between the two ends. CDR3 nucleotide sequence: TGTGCCAGCAGCCCACGGACAAACACCGGGGAGCTGTTTTTT. The encoded protein is CASSPRTNTGELFF.

The rearrangement uses TRBV28 and TRBJ2-7, with D unclear. Between the trimmed V and J ends, which lost 4 bases and 7 bases, there was a span of 17 bases. The CDR3 contains 14 residues. Per the germline V gene, CDR1 is MDHEN and CDR2 is SYDVKM. In nucleotides, the CDR3 is TGTGCCAGCAGTTCCGAGACACGAATCTGGGAGCAGTACTTC. Translated, it gives CASSSETRIWEQYF.

This chain joins TRBV5-6 and TRBJ2-3; the D is unclear. Germline V gene data show CDR1 as SGHDT and CDR2 as YYEEEE. The CDR3 contains 18 residues. V shed 1 base and J shed 0 bases, with 18 bases lying between them. The CDR3 loop reads CASSLYGFLAQSTDTQYF. CDR3 coding DNA: TGTGCCAGCAGCTTGTATGGTTTTTTGGCCCAGAGCACAGATACGCAGTATTTT.

The CDR3, as DNA: TGTGCCAGCAGCTCATTTTCACAGGGGGTATTGTCACCCCTCCACTTT. Translating gives CASSSFSQGVLSPLHF. The chain couples TRBV11-2 to TRBJ1-6; 8 bases match TRBD1. The CDR3 spans 16 residues. The V segment lost 4 bases and the J segment 10 bases; nucleotides outside the gene matches: 12. Germline CDR1 is SGHAT and CDR2 is FQNNGV.

The chain combines TRBV7-8 with TRBJ2-1, with 11 bases matching TRBD2. V shed 1 base and J 3 bases; nucleotides not matched to a gene: 2. Germline V gives CDR1 SGHVS, CDR2 FQNEAQ. The CDR3 loop spans 16 amino acids. CDR3 in amino acids: CASSLVTSGSYNEQFF. The CDR3 nucleotides read TGTGCCAGCAGCTTAGTAACTAGCGGGAGCTACAATGAGCAGTTCTTC.

This clone was seen once. The V call is TRBV5-1, the J call TRBJ1-1; the D gene is possibly TRBD1 (5 bases). The ends were cut back, 0 bases at V and 5 bases at J, with 14 bases in the middle. CDR1 SGHRS and CDR2 YFSETQ come from the germline V gene. CDR3 length: 15 residues. Here the CDR3 reads CASSLVGNGGTEAFF. The CDR3 DNA reads TGCGCCAGCAGCTTGGTGGGTAACGGGGGTACTGAAGCTTTCTTT.

The J gene is TRBJ2-1, the V gene TRBV7-6, with 9 bases identical to TRBD2. V shed 5 bases and J 7 bases; nucleotides not matched to a gene: 15. This CDR3 is built from 17 residues. Germline V gives CDR1 SGHVS, CDR2 FNYEAQ. This chain's CDR3 is CASSLRSGTSSSNEQFF. CDR3 nucleotides: TGTGCCAGCAGCCTTAGATCCGGGACTAGCAGCTCAAATGAGCAGTTCTTC.